A single sample gave rise to the 28 T cell receptor beta chains below, sequenced in a study of cytomegalovirus exposure and HLA in healthy donors. PCR employed 60 Vbeta and 13 Jbeta primers. Assay used: immunoSEQ multiplex PCR; TCRdb lists only in-frame clones, some missing. The profile shows around 130,000 clones, about three quarters of them singletons. The sequenced sample consisted of PBMCs. The receptors shown here come from a woman aged 35 to 49 in good health and CMV-seronegative.

In this sample, this clone turned up once. The chain combines TRBV27 with TRBJ2-7; D uncertain. Between the trimmed V and J ends, which lost 2 bases and 4 bases, there was a span of 9 bases. The CDR3 contains 13 residues. Germline V gives CDR1 MNHEY, CDR2 SMNVEV (reference sequence). DNA of the CDR3: TGTGCCAGCAGTTTAACAGCATTTTACGAGCAGTACTTC. Protein sequence: CASSLTAFYEQYF.

The V gene is TRBV11-2, the J gene TRBJ2-2; D remains unclear. Germline lookup yields CDR1 SGHAT and CDR2 FQNNGV. Trimming removed 1 base at V and 1 base at J, with 10 bases between. The CDR3 contains 16 residues. The CDR3 loop reads CASSLVFAGNTGELFF. CDR3 bases: TGTGCCAGCAGCTTAGTTTTTGCAGGGAACACCGGGGAGCTGTTTTTT. The full variable domain, with the rest looked up from reference TRBV11-2 and TRBJ2-2, is EAGVAQSPRYKIIEKRQSVAFWCNPISGHATLYWYQQILGQGPKLLIQFQNNGVVDDSQLPKDRFSAERLKGVDSTLKIQPAKLEDSAVYLCASSLVFAGNTGELFFGEGSRLTVL.

This chain uses TRBV7-6 with TRBJ2-2, with TRBD2 matching over 7 bases. V lost 2 bases, J lost 2 bases, and 17 bases stayed unmatched. The length of the CDR3 is 20 residues. CDR1 and CDR2 from the germline V gene are SGHVS and FNYEAQ. The CDR3 is CASSLSASGPTPANTGELFF. CDR3 DNA: TGTGCCAGCAGCTTAAGCGCTAGCGGTCCGACCCCTGCCAACACCGGGGAGCTGTTTTTT.

V is TRBV5-4 and J is TRBJ2-7; D possibly corresponds to TRBD1 (6 bases). Germline values: CDR1 SGHNT, CDR2 YYREEE (reference sequence). Trimming cost V 3 bases and J 5 bases, with 9 bases left between them. This CDR3 is 12 amino acids long. CDR3 in DNA: TGTGCCAGCAGCTACAAGGGGGACGAGCAGTACTTC. Protein sequence: CASSYKGDEQYF.

The V gene is TRBV18, the J gene TRBJ2-1; 10 nucleotides line up with TRBD2. Germline-derived CDR1 and CDR2 are KGHSH and LQKENI. Unmatched junction bases numbered 2, after V lost 3 bases and J lost 0 bases. CDR3 size: 16 residues. The CDR3 DNA is TGTGCCAGCTCACCTGCTAGCGGGGGCTCCTACAATGAGCAGTTCTTC. Its translation is CASSPASGGSYNEQFF.

The chain uses TRBV5-4 and TRBJ2-3; 10 bases are shared with TRBD2. The CDR3 sequence is 15 residues long. Trimming removed 2 bases from V and 8 bases from J; junction bases left unmatched: 8. Germline CDR1 reads SGHNT; CDR2 reads YYREEE (reference sequence). The DNA of the CDR3 is TGTGCCAGCAGCTTCGCTAGCGGGAGTTTCGGTACGCAGTATTTT. This sequence encodes CASSFASGSFGTQYF.

The table lists this clone with a count of one. The rearrangement uses TRBV2 and TRBJ1-4; TRBD1 is a possible D gene (5 bases). This CDR3 comprises 14 residues. V was clipped by 2 bases and J by 8 bases, with 12 bases between them. Germline V gene sequence: CDR1 SNHLY, CDR2 FYNNEI. CDR3 bases: TGTGCCAGCAGTGAAACCCACGCAGGGGAAAAACTGTTTTTT. Translation: CASSETHAGEKLFF.

The chain recombines TRBV19 with TRBJ1-5; D is undetermined. The V end lost 8 bases, the J end lost 0 bases, and 8 bases lay between the germline ends. Germline V gives CDR1 LNHDA, CDR2 SQIVND (reference sequence). The CDR3 has 13 residues. CDR3 sequence reads: CASATYSNQPQHF. CDR3 in DNA: TGTGCCAGTGCCACTTATAGCAATCAGCCCCAGCATTTT.

The chain is built from TRBV10-3 and TRBJ2-5, with TRBD2 matching over 8 bases. The CDR3 is made up of 13 amino acids. CDR1 ENHRY and CDR2 SYGVKD come from the germline V gene. V gave up 6 bases and J gave up 4 bases; unmatched junction bases: 4. The CDR3 nucleotides read TGTGCCATCAGGGGACTAGAGGGAGAGACCCAGTACTTC. Residues: CAIRGLEGETQYF.

This sequence joins TRBV7-2 and TRBJ1-2; 8 positions agree with TRBD1. The V gene end was trimmed by 5 bases and the J gene end by 2 bases; junction bases not matched to a gene: 16. The CDR3 consists of 18 residues. CDR1 and CDR2 (germline): SGHTA, FQGNSA. CDR3 sequence (DNA): TGTGCCAGCAGCATTACCGGGACAGGCATAATATCGAACTATGGCTACACCTTC. Residues: CASSITGTGIISNYGYTF.

This chain uses TRBV15 with TRBJ2-1; possibly TRBD2 for D (6 bases). From germline, CDR1 is LNHNV and CDR2 YYDKDF (reference sequence). V was cut by 8 bases and J by 7 bases, with 18 bases left in between. The CDR3 is 14 residues long. CDR3 region: CATRPGLPGNEQFF. In DNA, the CDR3 is TGTGCCACCCGTCCGGGACTCCCCGGGAATGAGCAGTTCTTC. Filled out from reference TRBV15 and TRBJ2-1, the complete variable domain reads DAMVIQNPRYQVTQFGKPVTLSCSQTLNHNVMYWYQQKSSQAPKLLFHYYDKDFNNEADTPDNFQSRRPNTSFCFLDIRSPGLGDTAMYLCATRPGLPGNEQFFGPGTRLTVL.

This sequence joins TRBV21-1 and TRBJ1-3; TRBD1 was called by the table and not checked on the DNA. TRBV21-1 is a documented pseudogene. The CDR3 covers 17 residues. The CDR3 loop is CASSAPEQGMAGNTIYF. CDR3 sequence (DNA): TGTGCCAGCAGCGCCCCGGAACAGGGGATGGCTGGAAACACCATATATTTT.

The genes are TRBV5-4 and TRBJ2-6, with 7 bases matching TRBD1. Germline assignment: CDR1 SGHNT and CDR2 YYREEE (reference sequence). The V and J ends lost 3 bases and 0 bases, in that order; junction bases with no gene match: 6. The CDR3 totals 17 residues. In DNA, the CDR3 is TGTGCCAGCAGCTCGGACAGGATTGGCTCTGGGGCCAACGTCCTGACTTTC. Translated: CASSSDRIGSGANVLTF.

V gene TRBV30 combines with J gene TRBJ1-2; 8 positions agree with TRBD1. Germline trimming cut 6 bases from V and 4 bases from J; bases unmatched to any gene: 7. The CDR3 sequence is 13 residues long. CDR1 GTSNPN and CDR2 SVGIG come from the germline V gene (reference sequence). CDR3 coding DNA: TGTGCCTGCTGGACAGGGAATGGCTATGGCTACACCTTC. Its protein product is CACWTGNGYGYTF.

The chain uses TRBV4-1 and TRBJ1-4, with TRBD1 identical over 7 bases. CDR3 length: 16 amino acids. The V gene's germline CDR1 is MGHRA and CDR2 YSYEKL. V gave up 2 bases and J gave up 4 bases; unmatched junction bases: 7. CDR3 in DNA: TGCGCCAGCAGCCAACCCCCGACAGGGCTTAATGAAAAACTGTTTTTT. Residues: CASSQPPTGLNEKLFF.

This clone has just one count. The chain carries TRBV27 and TRBJ2-1; D is perhaps TRBD2 (5 bases). The CDR3 extends over 14 amino acids. The ends were cut back, 6 bases at V and 16 bases at J, with 25 bases in the middle. Per germline, CDR1 MNHEY and CDR2 SMNVEV (reference sequence). This chain's CDR3 is CASSHPLHRDRSFF. For the CDR3, the DNA is TGTGCCAGCAGCCATCCCCTCCACCGGGATCGTTCCTTCTTC.

This sequence joins TRBV28 and TRBJ2-1, with 9 bases identical to TRBD2. V gave up 10 bases and J gave up 2 bases; unmatched junction bases: 15. The CDR3 loop spans 17 amino acids. Per the germline V gene, CDR1 is MDHEN and CDR2 is SYDVKM. CDR3 in DNA: TGTGCCACCGACCTTAGCGGGAGAGGAGGGCCCTACAATGAGCAGTTCTTC. Amino acids: CATDLSGRGGPYNEQFF.

The chain combines TRBV6-1 with TRBJ2-3, with 7 nucleotides matching TRBD1. The germline V gene encodes CDR1 MNHNS and CDR2 SASEGT. The CDR3 covers 14 residues. The V gene end was trimmed by 6 bases and the J gene end by 4 bases; junction bases not matched to a gene: 7. CDR3 bases: TGTGCCAGCAGGGTCGGACAGGCTGCAGATACGCAGTATTTT. Translation: CASRVGQAADTQYF.

This clone showed up just once. The chain joins TRBV6-6 to TRBJ2-5; no reliable D call. The J call may be mistaken, given a closer DNA end match to TRBJ2-7. This CDR3 spans 13 amino acids. Germline loops: CDR1 MNHNY, CDR2 SVGAGI (reference sequence). The CDR3 sequence: CASNSPSSYEQYF. CDR3 sequence (DNA): TGTGCCAGCAATAGCCCCAGCTCCTACGAGCAGTACTTC.

The chain carries TRBV5-1 and TRBJ2-5; 12 bases line up with TRBD2. CDR3 length: 16 amino acids. The germline CDR1 and CDR2 sequences are SGHRS and YFSETQ. The V and J ends lost 4 bases and 2 bases, in that order; junction bases with no gene match: 6. The DNA of the CDR3 is TGCGCCAGCAGCGCGGGACTAGCGGGTAGACAAGAGACCCAGTACTTC. This gives the protein CASSAGLAGRQETQYF.

The rearrangement joins TRBV7-9 to TRBJ2-3; TRBD1 agrees at 9 bases. CDR1 is SEHNR and CDR2 is FQNEAQ in the germline V gene (reference sequence). The V and J ends lost 4 bases and 1 base, in that order; junction bases with no gene match: 3. This CDR3 spans 15 amino acids. Here the CDR3 reads CASSSDRGGTDTQYF. The DNA of the CDR3 is TGTGCCAGCAGCTCTGACAGGGGGGGCACAGATACGCAGTATTTT.

The chain carries TRBV10-1 and TRBJ2-1, with 13 bases lining up with TRBD2. Germline values: CDR1 WNHNN, CDR2 SYGVQD (reference sequence). V was pared by 4 bases and J by 7 bases, with 7 bases of the junction left unmatched. There are 16 residues in the CDR3. CDR3 in amino acids: CASSGTSGSSWNEQFF. The CDR3 DNA is TGCGCCAGCAGTGGGACTAGCGGGAGTAGTTGGAATGAGCAGTTCTTC.

V is TRBV5-1 and J is TRBJ2-7, with D tentatively TRBD2 (5 bases). This CDR3 spans 15 amino acids. V lost 3 bases and J lost 7, with 20 bases in between. Per the germline V gene, CDR1 is SGHRS and CDR2 is YFSETQ. CDR3 DNA sequence: TGCGCCAGCAGCTCAATGCCTACGCCTTCGGGGGAGCAGTACTTC. As protein: CASSSMPTPSGEQYF.

The rearrangement joins TRBV15 to TRBJ1-2, with TRBD1 matching over 9 bases. Trimming cost V 8 bases and J 5 bases; bases outside gene matches: 9. Germline loops: CDR1 LNHNV, CDR2 YYDKDF (reference sequence). This CDR3 region has 14 residues. In DNA form, the CDR3 reads TGTGCCACCGGCGACAGGGGGAATATATATGGCTACACCTTC. It codes for CATGDRGNIYGYTF.

This clone appeared a few times. The V and J genes are TRBV6-1 and TRBJ2-6; 8 positions match TRBD1. The CDR3 has 18 residues. V gave up 2 bases and J gave up 0 bases; unmatched junction bases: 6. Germline V lookup: CDR1 MNHNS, CDR2 SASEGT. The CDR3 DNA sequence: TGTGCCAGCAGTGAAATCCCGACAGGGGCCTCTGGGGCCAACGTCCTGACTTTC. It codes for CASSEIPTGASGANVLTF.

The V call is TRBV5-4, the J call TRBJ2-3; TRBD2 is a possible D gene (7 bases). V lost 0 bases and J lost 5, with 16 bases in between. The CDR3 is made up of 16 amino acids. Germline-derived CDR1 and CDR2 are SGHNT and YYREEE (reference sequence). Here the CDR3 DNA reads TGTGCCAGCAGCTTGGTTGTGGGGGGGGGCCTAGATACGCAGTATTTT. This sequence encodes CASSLVVGGGLDTQYF.

The V call is TRBV7-9, the J call TRBJ2-2; maybe TRBD2 (5 bases). CDR1 and CDR2 from the germline V gene are SEHNR and FQNEAQ (reference sequence). Trimming pared 5 bases from V and 6 bases from J, leaving 22 bases between. CDR3 length equals 17 residues. The CDR3 loop reads CASSPGSGLRSAGELFF. The CDR3 bases are TGTGCCAGCAGCCCTGGTTCGGGGTTAAGGTCGGCCGGGGAGCTGTTTTTT.

The V call is TRBV10-3, the J call TRBJ2-3, with D possibly being TRBD1 (6 bases). The germline V gene has CDR1 ENHRY and CDR2 SYGVKD. V shed 6 bases and J shed 4 bases, with 11 bases lying between them. This CDR3 region has 13 residues. CDR3 bases: TGTGCCATCAGAGGTCCAGGGGCAGATACGCAGTATTTT. Translated: CAIRGPGADTQYF.